This T cell receptor beta chain was recovered during a study of cytomegalovirus exposure and HLA in healthy donors. General study points: The study put 150 to 200 TCR beta chains on its list as cytomegalovirus-associated. TCR sequences were mostly rare, though some public TCRs occurred in many donors.

Germline CDR1 reads GTSNPN; CDR2 reads SVGIG (reference sequence). V was pared by 8 bases and J by 7 bases, with 19 bases between. The CDR3 loop spans 13 amino acids. Worth noting for this clone: Antigen: not known.

Sequencing was performed with immunoSEQ multiplex PCR; in TCRdb, only in-frame clones are kept and a portion is missing. The sample carries around 150,000 clones, about 88% recorded once. Sequencing was performed on PBMCs. The receptor comes from a woman aged 18-29 years in good health and CMV-seronegative. This sequence joins TRBV30 and TRBJ2-3, with D possibly TRBD2 on 7 matching bases. CDR3 amino acids: CARYDGGLNTQYF. As DNA, the CDR3 is TGTGCCCGCTACGACGGGGGGCTGAATACGCAGTATTTT.